These 13 T cell receptor beta chains came from one sample sequenced in a study of blood T cell repertoires in COVID-19. TCRdb's table, derived via immunoSEQ multiplex PCR, lists solely in-frame clones and lacks some. Of around 130,000 clones in the sample, more than 75% are singletons; the top ten hold less than 4.5%. The sequenced sample was peripheral blood. Every receptor here comes from a woman older than 75 with acute or convalescent COVID-19.

The chain uses TRBV24-1 and TRBJ1-6; TRBD1 aligns across 8 bases. CDR3 size: 16 residues. V was pared by 4 bases and J by 8 bases, with 9 bases of the junction left unmatched. Germline CDR1 and CDR2: KGHDR and SFDVKD. CDR3 amino acids: CATSDPDRAKDSPLHF. In DNA form, the CDR3 reads TGTGCCACCAGTGACCCGGACAGGGCTAAGGATTCACCCCTCCACTTT.

The V and J genes are TRBV7-8 and TRBJ1-2; 9 nucleotides agree with TRBD1. Germline V gene sequence: CDR1 SGHVS, CDR2 FQNEAQ. The V segment lost 5 bases and the J segment 4 bases; nucleotides outside the gene matches: 14. The CDR3 length is 17 residues. CDR3 in amino acids: CASSPAGTGYTSYGYTF. CDR3 coding DNA: TGTGCCAGCAGCCCCGCCGGGACAGGGTATACCTCCTATGGCTACACCTTC.

The V gene is TRBV19, the J gene TRBJ2-2, with D possibly being TRBD1 (6 bases). V lost 5 bases and J lost 0, with 16 bases in between. Germline CDR1 reads LNHDA; CDR2 reads SQIVND (reference sequence). The CDR3 extends over 17 amino acids. The CDR3 protein is CASSLSQGRTNTGELFF. The CDR3 nucleotides read TGTGCCAGTAGTCTCTCGCAGGGGAGAACGAACACCGGGGAGCTGTTTTTT.

The rearrangement joins TRBV27 to TRBJ2-3; 7 bases fit TRBD1. This CDR3 region has 13 residues. The germline CDR1 and CDR2 sequences are MNHEY and SMNVEV (reference sequence). After removal of 8 bases from V and 0 bases from J, the junction contained 2 bases not matched to a gene. The CDR3 loop reads CASGTASTDTQYF. In nucleotides, the CDR3 is TGTGCCAGCGGGACAGCGAGCACAGATACGCAGTATTTT.

The J gene is TRBJ2-3, the V gene TRBV21-1; TRBD2 is the table's D call and was not checked against the DNA. TRBV21-1 is reported as a pseudogene. CDR3 length equals 17 residues. CDR3 sequence (DNA): TGTGCCAGCAGCAAAGCTTGGGTTGGGACTTTAGAGGATACGCAGTATTTT. It codes for CASSKAWVGTLEDTQYF.

The chain is built from TRBV2 and TRBJ1-5, with 7 bases lining up with TRBD1. The J segment lost 9 bases and the V segment lost 8 bases, leaving 7 bases of the junction unmatched. This CDR3 spans 12 amino acids. In germline, CDR1 is SNHLY, CDR2 FYNNEI. CDR3 sequence: CASGDSTGPQHF. The CDR3 nucleotides read TGTGCCAGCGGGGACAGCACTGGGCCCCAGCATTTT.

The chain joins TRBV28 to TRBJ1-6; D may be TRBD1 (6 bases). The germline gives CDR1 MDHEN, CDR2 SYDVKM. Trimming took 7 bases from V and 5 from J, leaving 18 bases between them. This CDR3 has 16 amino acids. This CDR3 is CASTWGGVGNNSPLHF. DNA for the CDR3: TGTGCCAGCACCTGGGGGGGCGTCGGGAATAATTCACCCCTCCACTTT. Full variable domain (remainder filled in from reference TRBV28 and TRBJ1-6): DVKVTQSSRYLVKRTGEKVFLECVQDMDHENMFWYRQDPGLGLRLIYFSYDVKMKEKGDIPEGYSVSREKKERFSLILESASTNQTSMYLCASTWGGVGNNSPLHFGNGTRLTVT.

V is TRBV27 and J is TRBJ2-5, with 8 nucleotides matching TRBD1. The CDR3 loop spans 15 amino acids. The V segment lost 5 bases and the J segment 2 bases; nucleotides outside the gene matches: 7. Per germline, CDR1 MNHEY and CDR2 SMNVEV (reference sequence). The CDR3 DNA sequence: TGTGCCAGCAGTAACTCGGGACAGGCACAAGAGACCCAGTACTTC. Encoded protein: CASSNSGQAQETQYF.

The chain couples TRBV7-9 to TRBJ1-2, with D maybe TRBD1 (5 bases). This CDR3 spans 14 amino acids. Germline CDR1 and CDR2: SEHNR and FQNEAQ (reference sequence). Trimming cost V 1 base and J 8 bases, with 14 bases left between them. CDR3 amino acids: CASSLVPSNRGYTF. The DNA for the CDR3 is TGTGCCAGCAGCTTAGTTCCCAGTAACAGGGGCTACACCTTC. Full variable domain (missing parts from reference TRBV7-9 and TRBJ1-2): DTGVSQNPRHKITKRGQNVTFRCDPISEHNRLYWYRQTLGQGPEFLTYFQNEAQLEKSRLLSDRFSAERPKGSFSTLEIQRTEQGDSAMYLCASSLVPSNRGYTFGSGTRLTVV.

V and J are TRBV5-4 and TRBJ2-1; 11 bases fit TRBD2. This CDR3 comprises 16 residues. Germline-derived CDR1 and CDR2 are SGHNT and YYREEE (reference sequence). With V trimmed by 0 bases and J by 9 bases, 8 bases remained unmatched. In DNA form, the CDR3 reads TGTGCCAGCAGCTTGGCCCCGGGACTAGCGGCGGGTGAGCAGTTCTTC. This codes for CASSLAPGLAAGEQFF.

Notes on this clone: The identical CDR3 is also encoded by other nucleotide sequences in the sample. V usage is TRBV27 and J usage is TRBJ2-1; D is undetermined. Germline V gene lookup returns CDR1 MNHEY and CDR2 SMNVEV (reference sequence). CDR3 length equals 15 residues. The ends were cut back, 0 bases at V and 0 bases at J, with 6 bases in the middle. CDR3 region: CASSLSRSSYNEQFF. The CDR3 DNA sequence: TGTGCCAGCAGTTTATCGAGGAGCTCCTACAATGAGCAGTTCTTC.

V and J are TRBV5-6 and TRBJ2-2, with D hard to call. The CDR3 is 14 amino acids. The V gene lost 3 bases and the J gene lost 0 bases, with 6 bases spanning the gap. The germline V gene has CDR1 SGHDT and CDR2 YYEEEE. The CDR3 coding sequence is TGTGCCAGCAGCTACGGTGCGAACACCGGGGAGCTGTTTTTT. It encodes CASSYGANTGELFF.

The genes are TRBV19 and TRBJ1-6, with TRBD1 matching over 7 bases. The germline gives CDR1 LNHDA, CDR2 SQIVND (reference sequence). The CDR3 runs to 13 residues. Unmatched junction bases numbered 5, after V lost 6 bases and J lost 9 bases. The CDR3 protein is CASRQGVGSPLHF. The CDR3, as DNA: TGTGCCAGTAGGCAGGGGGTCGGTTCACCCCTCCACTTT.